In this sample, the clone carrying this T cell receptor beta chain turned up a few times. Its antigen is not known. This CDR3 comprises 15 residues. Germline lookup yields CDR1 MNHEY and CDR2 SVGAGI. Trimming took 6 bases from V and 5 from J; bases not matched to a gene: 3. The data were taken from a study of beta chain features in type 1 diabetes. The isolated RNA, all of it, was reverse transcribed, so expressed TCRB transcripts were what got sequenced. Assay: immunoSEQ multiplex PCR; the TCRdb copy retains only in-frame clones and omits some. In the table there are 130,000 to 150,000 clones, about 9.4% of which are singletons. General study points: The VDJ junctions of type 1 diabetes patients carried fewer insertions and more deletions. Any HLA-type effect on TCRB rearrangement remained unresolved here.

The chain combines TRBV6-5 with TRBJ2-1; 14 bases are shared with TRBD2. The sequence came from a man aged 18 to 29 in good health. Specimen: naive CD4+ T cells from blood. CDR3: CASRATSGGDNEQFF. The CDR3 coding sequence is TGTGCCAGCAGGGCGACTAGCGGGGGGGACAATGAGCAGTTCTTC.